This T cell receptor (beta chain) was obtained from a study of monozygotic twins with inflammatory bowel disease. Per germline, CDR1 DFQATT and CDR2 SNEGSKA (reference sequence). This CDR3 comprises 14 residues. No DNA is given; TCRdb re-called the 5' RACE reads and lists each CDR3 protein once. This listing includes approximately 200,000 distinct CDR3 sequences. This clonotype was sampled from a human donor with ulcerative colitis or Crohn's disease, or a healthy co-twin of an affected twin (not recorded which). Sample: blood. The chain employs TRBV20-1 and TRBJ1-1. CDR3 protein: CSANSGGMNTEAFF.